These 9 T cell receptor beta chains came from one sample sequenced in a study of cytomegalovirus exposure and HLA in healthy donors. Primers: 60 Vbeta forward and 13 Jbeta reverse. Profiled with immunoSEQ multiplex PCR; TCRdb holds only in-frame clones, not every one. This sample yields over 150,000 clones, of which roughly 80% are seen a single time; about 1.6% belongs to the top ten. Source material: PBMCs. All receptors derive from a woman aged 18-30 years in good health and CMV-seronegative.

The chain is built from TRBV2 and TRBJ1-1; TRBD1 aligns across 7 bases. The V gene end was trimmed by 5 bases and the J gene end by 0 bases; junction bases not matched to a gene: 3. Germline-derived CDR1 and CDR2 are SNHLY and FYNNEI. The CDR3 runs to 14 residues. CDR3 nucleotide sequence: TGTGCCAGCAGTATACAGGGGATGAACACTGAAGCTTTCTTT. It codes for CASSIQGMNTEAFF.

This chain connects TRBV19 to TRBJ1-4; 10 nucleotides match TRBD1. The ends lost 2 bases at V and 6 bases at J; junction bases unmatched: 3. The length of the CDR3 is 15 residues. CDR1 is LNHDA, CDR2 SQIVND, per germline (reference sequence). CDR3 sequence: CASSILGQGYEKLFF. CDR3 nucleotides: TGTGCCAGTAGTATACTGGGACAGGGGTATGAAAAACTGTTTTTT.

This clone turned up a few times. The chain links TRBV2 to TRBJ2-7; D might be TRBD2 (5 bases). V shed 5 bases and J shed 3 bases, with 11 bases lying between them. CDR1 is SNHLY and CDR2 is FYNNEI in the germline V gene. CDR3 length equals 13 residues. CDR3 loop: CASSFSSSYEQYF. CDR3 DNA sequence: TGTGCCAGCAGTTTCTCTAGCAGCTACGAGCAGTACTTC.

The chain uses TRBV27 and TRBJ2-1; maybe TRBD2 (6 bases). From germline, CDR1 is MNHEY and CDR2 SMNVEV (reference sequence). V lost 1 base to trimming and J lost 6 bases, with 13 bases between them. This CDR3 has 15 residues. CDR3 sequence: CASSLFAGTANEQFF. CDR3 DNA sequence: TGTGCCAGCAGTTTATTTGCGGGAACCGCCAATGAGCAGTTCTTC.

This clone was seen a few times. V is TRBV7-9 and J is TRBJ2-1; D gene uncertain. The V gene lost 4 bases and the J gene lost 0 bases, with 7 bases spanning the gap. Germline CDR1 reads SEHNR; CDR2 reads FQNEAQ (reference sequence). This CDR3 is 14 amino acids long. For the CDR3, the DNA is TGTGCCAGCAGCTCTTTTAGCTCCTACAATGAGCAGTTCTTC. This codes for CASSSFSSYNEQFF.

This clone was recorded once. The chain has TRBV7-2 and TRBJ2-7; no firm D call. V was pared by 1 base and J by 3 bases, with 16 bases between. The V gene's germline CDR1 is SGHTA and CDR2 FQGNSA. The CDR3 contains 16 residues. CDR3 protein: CASSLGRLASGYEQYF. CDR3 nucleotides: TGTGCCAGCAGCTTAGGAAGACTGGCCTCCGGCTACGAGCAGTACTTC.

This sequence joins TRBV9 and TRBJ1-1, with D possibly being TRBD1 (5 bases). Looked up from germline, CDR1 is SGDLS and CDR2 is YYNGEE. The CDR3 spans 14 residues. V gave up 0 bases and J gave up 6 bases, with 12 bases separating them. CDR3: CASSVVGGAAEAFF. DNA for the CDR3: TGTGCCAGCAGCGTAGTTGGAGGGGCTGCTGAAGCTTTCTTT. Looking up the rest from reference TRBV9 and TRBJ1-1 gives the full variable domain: DSGVTQTPKHLITATGQRVTLRCSPRSGDLSVYWYQQSLDQGLQFLIQYYNGEERAKGNILERFSAQQFPDLHSELNLSSLELGDSALYFCASSVVGGAAEAFFGQGTRLTVV.

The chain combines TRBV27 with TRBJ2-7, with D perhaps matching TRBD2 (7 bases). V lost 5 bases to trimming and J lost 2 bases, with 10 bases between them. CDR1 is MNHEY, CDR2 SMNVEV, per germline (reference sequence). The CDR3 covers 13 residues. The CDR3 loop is CASSGGGPYEQYF. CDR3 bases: TGTGCCAGCAGTGGGGGGGGCCCCTACGAGCAGTACTTC.

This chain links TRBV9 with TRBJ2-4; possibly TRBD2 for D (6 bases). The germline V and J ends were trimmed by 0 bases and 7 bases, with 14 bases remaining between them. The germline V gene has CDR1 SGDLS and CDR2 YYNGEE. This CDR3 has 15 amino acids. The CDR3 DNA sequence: TGTGCCAGCAGCGTAGAGGAGGGTCTGGGGAACATTCAGTACTTC. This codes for CASSVEEGLGNIQYF.